The 26 T cell receptor beta chains listed next were all sequenced from one sample in a study of shared clonotypes between healthy human individuals. Using immunoSEQ multiplex PCR, the repertoire was profiled, and TCRdb retains in-frame clones only, with some absent. The table records more than 550,000 clones, 72% of them present only once. Source material: memory CD4+ T cells sorted from blood. Subset described: CD45RA-negative fraction. These receptors were obtained from a woman under 40 in good health.

The chain uses TRBV5-5 and TRBJ2-3; D is ambiguous. The CDR3 is 14 residues long. Per germline, CDR1 SGHKS and CDR2 YYEKEE (reference sequence). V was pared by 2 bases and J by 2 bases, with 9 bases between. CDR3 residues: CASSFRFSTDTQYF. CDR3 in DNA: TGTGCCAGCAGCTTTCGTTTTTCCACAGATACGCAGTATTTT.

The chain couples TRBV18 to TRBJ2-1; 11 bases agree with TRBD2. CDR3 size: 18 residues. Per the germline V gene, CDR1 is KGHSH and CDR2 is LQKENI. The V segment lost 6 bases and the J segment 7 bases; nucleotides outside the gene matches: 17. CDR3 loop: CASSRFGPTSGSENEQFF. The CDR3 nucleotides are TGTGCCAGCTCCCGCTTCGGTCCTACTAGCGGGAGTGAAAATGAGCAGTTCTTC.

The V call is TRBV14, the J call TRBJ1-1; D possibly corresponds to TRBD1 (5 bases). The CDR3 length is 19 residues. Germline lookup yields CDR1 SGHDN and CDR2 FVKESK. V shed 1 base and J shed 1 base, with 22 bases lying between them. CDR3 loop: CASSQGEGPPRVKNTEAFF. The CDR3 nucleotides are TGTGCCAGCAGCCAAGGGGAGGGACCCCCGCGCGTAAAGAACACTGAAGCTTTCTTT. The full variable domain, rest sourced from reference TRBV14 and TRBJ1-1, is EAGVTQFPSHSVIEKGQTVTLRCDPISGHDNLYWYRRVMGKEIKFLLHFVKESKQDESGMPNNRFLAERTGGTYSTLKVQPAELEDSGVYFCASSQGEGPPRVKNTEAFFGQGTRLTVV.

V and J are TRBV5-6 and TRBJ1-4; D is perhaps TRBD1 (6 bases). The CDR3 is 17 amino acids. Deletions cut 1 base from V and 8 bases from J, with 21 bases between. Germline V lookup: CDR1 SGHDT, CDR2 YYEEEE. CDR3 loop: CASSLRFRGDSREKLFF. As DNA, the CDR3 is TGTGCCAGCAGCTTGCGGTTCAGGGGCGACTCACGGGAAAAACTGTTTTTT.

The V gene is TRBV19, the J gene TRBJ2-1, with 11 bases lining up with TRBD2. With V trimmed by 4 bases and J by 4 bases, 9 bases remained unmatched. The germline V gene has CDR1 LNHDA and CDR2 SQIVND (reference sequence). The CDR3 has 17 residues. The CDR3, as DNA: TGTGCCAGTAGTACCGTCCCCGGGACTAGCGGATACAATGAGCAGTTCTTC. This codes for CASSTVPGTSGYNEQFF.

CDR3 protein: CASSKAGRGGNQPQHF. CDR3 sequence (DNA): TGTGCCAGCAGCAAAGCGGGCAGGGGAGGCAATCAGCCCCAGCATTTT. The rearrangement uses TRBV21-1 and TRBJ1-5; TRBD1, the table's D call, was not compared with the DNA. TRBV21-1 is noted as a pseudogene. The CDR3 has 16 amino acids.

The rearrangement uses TRBV7-7 and TRBJ2-3; 14 bases match TRBD2. CDR3 length: 16 amino acids. Germline trimming cut 5 bases from V and 5 bases from J; bases unmatched to any gene: 6. Germline CDR1 is SSHAT and CDR2 is FNYEAQ (reference sequence). The CDR3: CASSATSGRAGDTQYF. The DNA of the CDR3 is TGTGCCAGCAGCGCGACTAGCGGGAGGGCCGGAGATACGCAGTATTTT.

The rearrangement uses TRBV4-1 and TRBJ2-4, with 10 positions matching TRBD2. V was pared by 1 base and J by 7 bases, with 7 bases of the junction left unmatched. The CDR3 has 16 amino acids. The germline V gene encodes CDR1 MGHRA and CDR2 YSYEKL. The CDR3 loop is CASSQGSGRAGNIQYF. In nucleotides, the CDR3 is TGCGCCAGCAGCCAAGGAAGCGGGAGGGCTGGGAACATTCAGTACTTC.

This clone was seen a handful of times. V usage is TRBV18 and J usage is TRBJ2-1; 8 bases match TRBD2. The germline V gene has CDR1 KGHSH and CDR2 LQKENI. The V and J ends lost 6 bases and 7 bases, in that order; junction bases with no gene match: 8. This CDR3 has 14 amino acids. The CDR3 nucleotides are TGTGCCAGCTCGCCCGGGACTAGGTATAATGAGCAGTTCTTC. Translating it yields CASSPGTRYNEQFF. Full variable domain (remainder filled in from reference TRBV18 and TRBJ2-1): NAGVMQNPRHLVRRRGQEARLRCSPMKGHSHVYWYRQLPEEGLKFMVYLQKENIIDESGMPKERFSAEFPKEGPSILRIQQVVRGDSAAYFCASSPGTRYNEQFFGPGTRLTVL.

The chain combines TRBV7-2 with TRBJ1-1; 7 bases fit TRBD1. The V segment lost 0 bases and the J segment 11 bases; nucleotides outside the gene matches: 6. Germline CDR1 reads SGHTA; CDR2 reads FQGNSA. This CDR3 has 13 residues. The CDR3 protein is CASSLARGLLAFF. The DNA of the CDR3 is TGTGCCAGCAGCTTAGCTAGGGGGCTTCTGGCTTTCTTT.

The J gene is TRBJ1-4, the V gene TRBV27, with D possibly matching TRBD1 (6 bases). CDR3 length: 16 residues. Trimming removed 3 bases from V and 8 bases from J, with 19 bases in between. Germline CDR1 is MNHEY and CDR2 is SMNVEV (reference sequence). The CDR3 region is CASSLPLTGGEEKLFF. The CDR3 DNA follows: TGTGCCAGCAGTTTGCCGCTGACAGGAGGGGAAGAAAAACTGTTTTTT.

J is TRBJ1-5 and V is TRBV28, with D uncertain. Per germline, CDR1 MDHEN and CDR2 SYDVKM. The ends were cut back, 5 bases at V and 2 bases at J, with 13 bases in the middle. CDR3 length equals 15 residues. CDR3 nucleotide sequence: TGTGCCAGCAGTCACCCCAAAGGAGGCAATCAGCCCCAGCATTTT. Translated, it gives CASSHPKGGNQPQHF.

The rearrangement links TRBV28 to TRBJ1-5; D remains ambiguous. Germline CDR1 MDHEN, CDR2 SYDVKM. V lost 5 bases to trimming and J lost 3 bases, with 14 bases between them. This CDR3 is built from 15 residues. The DNA for the CDR3 is TGTGCCAGCAGTCTGCCGGGTCGGAACAATCAGCCCCAGCATTTT. Amino acids: CASSLPGRNNQPQHF. The full variable domain, rest sourced from reference TRBV28 and TRBJ1-5, is DVKVTQSSRYLVKRTGEKVFLECVQDMDHENMFWYRQDPGLGLRLIYFSYDVKMKEKGDIPEGYSVSREKKERFSLILESASTNQTSMYLCASSLPGRNNQPQHFGDGTRLSIL.

A few counts support this clone. The sample holds other DNA sequences that translate to the same CDR3. The V call is TRBV28, the J call TRBJ2-3; D is ambiguous. Trimming pared 8 bases from V and 0 bases from J, leaving 6 bases between. CDR3 size: 12 residues. CDR1 is MDHEN and CDR2 is SYDVKM in the germline V gene. In DNA, the CDR3 is TGTGCCAGCCGCGGAAGCACAGATACGCAGTATTTT. It encodes CASRGSTDTQYF.

This sequence joins TRBV28 and TRBJ2-2; D may be TRBD1 (6 bases). Trimming cost V 7 bases and J 3 bases, with 9 bases left between them. This CDR3 has 13 residues. In germline, CDR1 is MDHEN, CDR2 SYDVKM. CDR3 residues: CASIPGDTGELFF. The CDR3 DNA follows: TGTGCCAGCATTCCAGGGGACACCGGGGAGCTGTTTTTT.

Only a few counts were recorded for this clone. V usage is TRBV19 and J usage is TRBJ2-2; perhaps D is TRBD1 or TRBD2 (5 bases each). Germline CDR1 LNHDA, CDR2 SQIVND (reference sequence). V dropped 5 bases and J dropped 3 bases, with 16 bases sitting between them. CDR3 size: 16 residues. The DNA for the CDR3 is TGTGCCAGTAGTTCCTCACTAGGGGCCTACACCGGGGAGCTGTTTTTT. This gives the protein CASSSSLGAYTGELFF.

V usage is TRBV11-2 and J usage is TRBJ2-1; 12 bases map to TRBD2. V shed 4 bases, J shed 7 bases, and the junction held 8 bases outside the gene matches. This CDR3 has 16 amino acids. The germline CDR1 and CDR2 sequences are SGHAT and FQNNGV. CDR3 in amino acids: CASSWGWTSGKNEQFF. DNA of the CDR3: TGTGCCAGCAGCTGGGGGTGGACTAGCGGGAAGAATGAGCAGTTCTTC.

CDR3: CASSANRGGLLATEAFF. DNA for the CDR3: TGTGCCAGCAGCGCAAACAGGGGGGGGCTGCTGGCCACTGAAGCTTTCTTT. The rearrangement uses TRBV5-6 and TRBJ1-1, with 8 bases that match TRBD1. V shed 4 bases and J 4 bases; nucleotides not matched to a gene: 15. The CDR3 is 17 residues long. Germline V gene data show CDR1 as SGHDT and CDR2 as YYEEEE.

The V call is TRBV5-5, the J call TRBJ2-7, with D possibly TRBD1 on 5 matching bases. This CDR3 region has 13 residues. The germline V and J ends were trimmed by 0 bases and 7 bases, with 11 bases remaining between them. Germline V gives CDR1 SGHKS, CDR2 YYEKEE (reference sequence). CDR3 region: CASSLDRKNEQYF. The CDR3 DNA reads TGTGCCAGCAGCTTGGACAGGAAAAATGAGCAGTACTTC.

The V gene is TRBV5-1, the J gene TRBJ2-7; D may correspond to TRBD1 or TRBD2 (5 bases each). CDR1 SGHRS and CDR2 YFSETQ come from the germline V gene. This CDR3 spans 14 amino acids. Trimming shortened V by 4 bases and J by 2 bases, and 13 bases separated the two germline ends. The CDR3 here is CASSPGTQTYEQYF. In DNA form, the CDR3 reads TGCGCCAGCAGCCCCGGGACGCAAACCTACGAGCAGTACTTC.

This chain joins TRBV30 and TRBJ2-3; 8 bases agree with TRBD2. The CDR3 extends over 15 amino acids. Germline V CDR1 and CDR2: GTSNPN, SVGIG (reference sequence). V gave up 4 bases and J gave up 3 bases; unmatched junction bases: 9. The CDR3, as DNA: TGTGCCTGGAAAGTAAGCGGGAGAGGTACAGATACGCAGTATTTT. Encoded protein: CAWKVSGRGTDTQYF.

The rearrangement joins TRBV15 to TRBJ1-3, with a possible D match to TRBD1 (6 bases). Germline-derived CDR1 and CDR2 are LNHNV and YYDKDF (reference sequence). Trimming took 0 bases from V and 2 from J, leaving 8 bases between them. This CDR3 spans 15 amino acids. Written as DNA, the CDR3 is TGTGCCACCAGCAGAGATGGGGGGCCTGGAAACACCATATATTTT. Translation gives CATSRDGGPGNTIYF.

The chain is built from TRBV19 and TRBJ2-3; a possible D gene is TRBD1 (6 bases). V dropped 6 bases and J dropped 1 base, with 14 bases sitting between them. CDR1 is LNHDA, CDR2 SQIVND, per germline (reference sequence). The CDR3 extends over 15 amino acids. CDR3 sequence reads: CASSDYRDGTDTQYF. The CDR3 DNA reads as TGTGCCAGTAGCGATTACAGGGATGGCACAGATACGCAGTATTTT.

This clone was counted a few times. The rearrangement links TRBV7-9 to TRBJ1-1; no clear D gene. The germline CDR1 and CDR2 sequences are SEHNR and FQNEAQ (reference sequence). V lost 1 base to trimming and J lost 4 bases, with 10 bases between them. The CDR3 is 14 residues long. The CDR3 nucleotides read TGTGCCAGCAGCTTAGAGGCCACGAGCACTGAAGCTTTCTTT. Its translation is CASSLEATSTEAFF.

This chain connects TRBV9 to TRBJ1-5; possibly TRBD1 for D (6 bases). V was trimmed by 3 bases and J by 7 bases, leaving 17 bases between them. In germline, CDR1 is SGDLS, CDR2 YYNGEE. The CDR3 is 15 residues long. The CDR3 sequence is CASSEGSPGDQPQHF. DNA for the CDR3: TGTGCCAGCAGCGAGGGATCACCAGGGGACCAGCCCCAGCATTTT.

The chain recombines TRBV4-2 with TRBJ1-2, with D unresolved. The CDR3 runs to 14 residues. CDR1 is LGHNA and CDR2 is YNFKEQ in the germline V gene. Trimming removed 0 bases at V and 7 bases at J, with 12 bases between. The CDR3 nucleotides are TGTGCCAGCAGCCAAGATCGGGCCGGTCGTGGCTACACCTTC. The encoded protein is CASSQDRAGRGYTF.